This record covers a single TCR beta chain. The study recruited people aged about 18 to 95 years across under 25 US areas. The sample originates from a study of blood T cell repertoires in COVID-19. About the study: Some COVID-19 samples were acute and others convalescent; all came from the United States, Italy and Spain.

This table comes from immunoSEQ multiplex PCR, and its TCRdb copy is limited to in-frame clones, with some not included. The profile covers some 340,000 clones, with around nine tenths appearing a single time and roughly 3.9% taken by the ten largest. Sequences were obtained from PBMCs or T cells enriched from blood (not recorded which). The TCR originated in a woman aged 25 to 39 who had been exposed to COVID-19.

CDR3 residues: CSVAPSGGVSYNEQFF. The CDR3 DNA reads TGCAGCGTTGCACCTAGCGGGGGGGTCTCCTACAATGAGCAGTTCTTC. V and J are TRBV29-1 and TRBJ2-1, with 12 nucleotides matching TRBD2. The CDR3 loop spans 16 amino acids. Germline CDR1 is SQVTM and CDR2 is ANQGSEA. Trimming took 4 bases from V and 0 from J; bases not matched to a gene: 4.